This TCR beta chain was captured by sequencing in a study of persistence of HIV-infected CD4 T cells. Whole-study findings and limits: Bulk TCR data could not be restricted to HIV-1-infected CMV-responding cells.

The immunoSEQ assay was version 4, run in survey mode. Generated by immunoSEQ multiplex PCR, the TCRdb table keeps only in-frame clones and is missing some. The sample has 37,000 or so clones, around 80% seen once. CDR3 length: 12 residues. Germline CDR1 and CDR2: SGHTS and YDEGEE. The V end lost 9 bases, the J end lost 5 bases, and 15 bases lay between the germline ends. Turning to this clone: The target antigen is unknown.

Cells were stimulated with CMV-infected fibroblast lysates at about 10 ug/mL. CD40L-negative CD69-negative CD45RO-high memory CD4+ T cells were sorted as populations depleted of antigen-responding cells. This sequence was found in an adult man with HIV who was CMV-seropositive. V is TRBV5-8 and J is TRBJ2-7, with D possibly called TRBD1 or TRBD2 (6 bases each). This material consisted of CD4+ T cells sorted from PBMCs after approximately 19-hour stimulation, taken from a patient who received antiretroviral therapy. The CDR3 reads CAIRGVPHEQYF. In nucleotides, the CDR3 is TGTGCCATTAGGGGGGTGCCCCACGAGCAGTACTTC. The whole variable domain, filled in from reference TRBV5-8 and TRBJ2-7, reads EAGVTQSPTHLIKTRGQQATLRCSPISGHTSVYWYQQALGLGLQFLLWYDEGEERNRGNFPPRFSGRQFPNYSSELNVNALELEDSALYLCAIRGVPHEQYFGPGTRLTVT.